Sequencing of this T cell receptor (beta chain) was carried out in a study of blood T cell repertoires in COVID-19. Sequenced by immunoSEQ multiplex PCR; TCRdb stores in-frame clones only, minus some. There are about 330,000 clones in the sample; approximately 84% occur only once, and over 9.5% lies in the top ten. The count of this clone is one. V was clipped by 7 bases and J by 3 bases; unmatched bases: 1. Germline CDR1 reads SNHLY; CDR2 reads FYNNEI. There are 12 residues in the CDR3. The chain links TRBV2 to TRBJ2-7; 9 nucleotides match TRBD2. The sample consisted of PBMCs or T cells enriched from blood (not recorded which). This TCR derives from a woman aged 18 to 35 who had recovered from COVID-19. The DNA of the CDR3 is TGTGCCAGCACAGCGGGGGGCTACGAGCAGTACTTC. Amino acids: CASTAGGYEQYF.